Following are 10 T cell receptor beta chains from one sample sequenced in a study of T cell repertoires in cytomegalovirus infection. TCRdb used MiXCR to reprocess the reads, holding one entry per CDR3 protein. The repertoire holds 65,000 to 95,000 distinct CDR3 sequences, with around 3.5% as singletons. Sequenced sample: PBMCs. The receptors derive from a human donor in good health (CMV status not recorded). Some clones in this sample may be carry-over from other donors' samples.

The table lists this clonotype with many counts. The chain's CDR3 is CASTPRGTETQYF. The CDR3 DNA reads as TGTGCCAGCACCCCCAGGGGTACAGAGACCCAGTACTTC. The V and J genes are TRBV6-6 and TRBJ2-5; possibly TRBD1 for D (6 bases). The germline CDR1 and CDR2 sequences are MNHNY and SVGAGI (reference sequence). The CDR3 is 13 residues long. Trimming stripped 7 bases from V and 4 bases from J, with 13 bases between.

This clonotype has ten or more counts. The chain couples TRBV7-2 to TRBJ1-5; D is undetermined. V shed 7 bases and J shed 3 bases, with 10 bases lying between them. The CDR3 extends over 13 amino acids. The germline V gene encodes CDR1 SGHTA and CDR2 FQGNSA. CDR3 loop: CASTPGPNQPQHF. The CDR3 nucleotides read TGTGCCAGCACCCCGGGTCCCAATCAGCCCCAGCATTTT.

In this sample, this clonotype turned up many times. This chain joins TRBV7-2 and TRBJ2-1; D remains ambiguous. Per the germline V gene, CDR1 is SGHTA and CDR2 is FQGNSA. The CDR3 loop spans 14 amino acids. V gave up 5 bases and J gave up 9 bases, with 17 bases separating them. CDR3: CASSPRSGFSEQFF. The CDR3 DNA is TGTGCCAGCAGCCCCAGAAGTGGATTTAGTGAGCAGTTCTTC.

This clonotype has ten or more counts. This sequence joins TRBV7-9 and TRBJ1-2, with a weak D call TRBD1 (5 bases). The CDR3 is 13 residues long. In germline, CDR1 is SEHNR, CDR2 FQNEAQ (reference sequence). V shed 5 bases and J shed 6 bases, with 13 bases lying between them. The CDR3 here is CASSQGGRDGYTF. The CDR3 nucleotides read TGTGCCAGCAGCCAGGGCGGCAGGGATGGCTACACCTTC.

This clonotype was observed at least ten times. This chain uses TRBV12-3 or TRBV12-4 with TRBJ1-1, with D unresolved. The CDR3 loop spans 14 amino acids. Trimming cost V 0 bases and J 0 bases, with 5 bases left between them. In nucleotides, the CDR3 is TGTGCCAGCAGTTTAGCCCACTTGAACACTGAAGCTTTCTTT. Its translation is CASSLAHLNTEAFF.

There are many counts of this clonotype. The gene calls are TRBV6-1 and TRBJ1-1; D is perhaps TRBD1 (5 bases). CDR1 and CDR2 from the germline V gene are MNHNS and SASEGT. The CDR3 has 17 amino acids. V was shortened by 0 bases and J by 7 bases, with 21 bases between the two germline ends. Here the CDR3 DNA reads TGTGCCAGCAGTGAAGCCCCCCCAGGGTCTCATTGGGATGAAGCTTTCTTT. This encodes CASSEAPPGSHWDEAFF.

This clonotype was detected ten times or more. The chain has TRBV12-3 or TRBV12-4 and TRBJ1-1; TRBD1 aligns across 9 bases. V shed 2 bases, J shed 3 bases, and the junction held 4 bases outside the gene matches. The CDR3 is made up of 15 amino acids. The CDR3: CASSLPGQGDTEAFF. The CDR3 DNA is TGTGCCAGCAGTTTACCGGGACAGGGAGACACTGAAGCTTTCTTT.

This clonotype was recorded at least ten times. The rearrangement joins TRBV7-8 to TRBJ2-3; TRBD2 agrees at 10 bases. Trimming took 7 bases from V and 6 from J; bases not matched to a gene: 4. From germline, CDR1 is SGHVS and CDR2 FQNEAQ. The CDR3 contains 13 residues. CDR3 bases: TGTGCCAGCAAACTAGCGGGGCGGGATACGCAGTATTTT. It encodes CASKLAGRDTQYF.

This clonotype has a count of ten or more. The chain couples TRBV7-2 to TRBJ2-1, with D possibly called TRBD1 or TRBD2 (5 bases each). Trimming shortened V by 5 bases and J by 6 bases, and 23 bases separated the two germline ends. The V gene's germline CDR1 is SGHTA and CDR2 FQGNSA. The CDR3 runs to 17 residues. The CDR3 region is CASSTVTGTPYFNEQFF. CDR3 nucleotide sequence: TGTGCCAGCAGCACAGTCACCGGGACGCCTTACTTCAATGAGCAGTTCTTC. Looking up the rest from reference TRBV7-2 and TRBJ2-1 gives the full variable domain: GAGVSQSPSNKVTEKGKDVELRCDPISGHTALYWYRQSLGQGLEFLIYFQGNSAPDKSGLPSDRFSAERTGGSVSTLTIQRTQQEDSAVYLCASSTVTGTPYFNEQFFGPGTRLTVL.

This clonotype was seen ten or more times. The chain uses TRBV7-2 and TRBJ1-5; the D is unclear. CDR1 is SGHTA and CDR2 is FQGNSA in the germline V gene. V gave up 4 bases and J gave up 0 bases, with 10 bases separating them. The CDR3 extends over 15 amino acids. CDR3 sequence reads: CASSSDGYSNQPQHF. The DNA for the CDR3 is TGTGCCAGCAGCTCGGACGGGTATAGCAATCAGCCCCAGCATTTT.